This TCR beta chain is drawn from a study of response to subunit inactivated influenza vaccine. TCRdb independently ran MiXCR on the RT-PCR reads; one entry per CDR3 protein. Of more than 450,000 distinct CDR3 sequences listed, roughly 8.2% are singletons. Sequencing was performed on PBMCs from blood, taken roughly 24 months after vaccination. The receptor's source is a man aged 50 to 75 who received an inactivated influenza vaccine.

In DNA form, the CDR3 reads TGTGCCAGCAGTTTCATGGGCCGGAGGGGTGAGCAGTTCTTC. Translated, it gives CASSFMGRRGEQFF. The chain combines TRBV12-3 or TRBV12-4 with TRBJ2-1, with a weak D call TRBD2 (6 bases). V shed 3 bases and J shed 9 bases, with 15 bases lying between them. The length of the CDR3 is 14 residues.